Below, 32 T cell receptor beta chains from the same sample are listed, as sequenced in a study of T cell repertoires in ileal Crohn's disease. Surgical specimens yielded lamina propria lymphocytes, which were density-gradient separated and then sorted. Some clones are missing from TCRdb's copy, which holds only in-frame ones; the method was immunoSEQ multiplex PCR. The sample includes about 2,100 clones, about 74% of them seen just once. Sequenced material: CD8+ T cells from ileum. The receptors come from an adult with Crohn's disease. Some clones in this sample may be carry-over from other donors' samples.

This clone appeared a single time. The rearrangement joins TRBV5-6 to TRBJ1-3; TRBD1 is a possible D gene (5 bases). The CDR3 runs 14 residues. CDR1 and CDR2 (germline): SGHDT, YYEEEE. V lost 1 base, J lost 5 bases, and 10 bases lay in between. CDR3 residues: CASSLRQGRNTIYF. The CDR3, as DNA: TGTGCCAGCAGCTTGCGCCAGGGAAGAAACACCATATATTTT.

V is TRBV27 and J is TRBJ2-4, with D maybe TRBD1 (6 bases). The CDR3 spans 12 residues. V lost 4 bases to trimming and J lost 7 bases, with 8 bases between them. CDR1 MNHEY and CDR2 SMNVEV come from the germline V gene (reference sequence). CDR3 amino acids: CASSSQGNIQYF. CDR3 nucleotide sequence: TGTGCCAGCAGTTCGCAGGGGAACATTCAGTACTTC.

The chain employs TRBV28 and TRBJ2-7; D is perhaps TRBD1 (5 bases). The germline CDR1 and CDR2 sequences are MDHEN and SYDVKM. Deletions cut 5 bases from V and 1 base from J, with 12 bases between. The length of the CDR3 is 14 residues. CDR3 sequence: CASSPPTGSYEQYF. The CDR3 DNA reads TGTGCCAGCAGTCCTCCAACAGGTTCCTACGAGCAGTACTTC. Together with reference TRBV28 and TRBJ2-7, the CDR3 gives the full variable domain: DVKVTQSSRYLVKRTGEKVFLECVQDMDHENMFWYRQDPGLGLRLIYFSYDVKMKEKGDIPEGYSVSREKKERFSLILESASTNQTSMYLCASSPPTGSYEQYFGPGTRLTVT.

The chain combines TRBV28 with TRBJ2-5; 7 bases are shared with TRBD1. CDR3 size: 15 residues. Germline trimming cut 2 bases from V and 4 bases from J; bases unmatched to any gene: 7. Germline V gene data show CDR1 as MDHEN and CDR2 as SYDVKM. In DNA, the CDR3 is TGTGCCAGCAGTTTAGTTCCCCGACAGGGAGAGACCCAGTACTTC. This gives the protein CASSLVPRQGETQYF.

The V call is TRBV7-8, the J call TRBJ2-1; the match to TRBD2 covers 8 bases. The V gene end was trimmed by 1 base and the J gene end by 6 bases; junction bases not matched to a gene: 5. There are 15 residues in the CDR3. The V gene's germline CDR1 is SGHVS and CDR2 FQNEAQ. CDR3: CASSLGSSGFNEQFF. CDR3 DNA: TGTGCCAGCAGCTTAGGGTCTAGCGGGTTCAATGAGCAGTTCTTC. Supplemented by reference TRBV7-8 and TRBJ2-1, the full variable domain reads GAGVSQSPRYKVAKRGQDVALRCDPISGHVSLFWYQQALGQGPEFLTYFQNEAQLDKSGLPSDRFFAERPEGSVSTLKIQRTQQEDSAVYLCASSLGSSGFNEQFFGPGTRLTVL.

This clone is large. The rearrangement links TRBV28 to TRBJ2-1, with 11 bases fitting TRBD2. Germline assignment: CDR1 MDHEN and CDR2 SYDVKM. Trimming cost V 6 bases and J 1 base; bases outside gene matches: 5. The CDR3 contains 16 residues. CDR3 amino acids: CASRTSGETSYNEQFF. The CDR3 coding sequence is TGTGCCAGCAGGACTAGCGGGGAGACGTCCTACAATGAGCAGTTCTTC.

The chain employs TRBV6-6 and TRBJ2-7, with TRBD1 as a possible D gene (5 bases). Deletions cut 2 bases from V and 3 bases from J, with 11 bases between. The CDR3 spans 14 residues. The V gene's germline CDR1 is MNHNY and CDR2 SVGAGI (reference sequence). The CDR3 is CASSYDSDSYEQYF. In DNA form, the CDR3 reads TGTGCCAGCAGTTACGACAGCGATAGCTACGAGCAGTACTTC.

This clone showed up just a few times. The chain links TRBV5-4 to TRBJ2-2; 7 bases line up with TRBD2. The CDR3 extends over 15 amino acids. V was pared by 4 bases and J by 2 bases, with 5 bases of the junction left unmatched. CDR1 and CDR2 (germline): SGHNT, YYREEE (reference sequence). The CDR3 sequence is CASSPGTTNTGELFF. For the CDR3, the DNA is TGTGCCAGCAGCCCCGGGACTACCAACACCGGGGAGCTGTTTTTT. The full variable domain, in which reference TRBV5-4 and TRBJ2-2 provide the parts outside the CDR3, is ETGVTQSPTHLIKTRGQQVTLRCSSQSGHNTVSWYQQALGQGPQFIFQYYREEENGRGNFPPRFSGLQFPNYSSELNVNALELDDSALYLCASSPGTTNTGELFFGEGSRLTVL.

The chain uses TRBV19 and TRBJ2-4, with 7 bases aligning to TRBD2. This CDR3 is 18 amino acids long. From germline, CDR1 is LNHDA and CDR2 SQIVND (reference sequence). J was trimmed by 3 bases and V by 1 base; bases with no gene match: 12. DNA for the CDR3: TGTGCCAGTAGTATAGCCATTTTGCGGGAGCCAGTCAAAAACATTCAGTACTTC. It yields the protein CASSIAILREPVKNIQYF.

The chain recombines TRBV7-9 with TRBJ2-7, with 10 bases fitting TRBD2. V shed 5 bases, J shed 2 bases, and the junction held 6 bases outside the gene matches. The CDR3 length is 15 residues. The V gene's germline CDR1 is SEHNR and CDR2 FQNEAQ (reference sequence). CDR3 amino acids: CASSGLAGATYEQYF. The DNA of the CDR3 is TGTGCCAGCAGCGGTCTAGCGGGAGCGACCTACGAGCAGTACTTC.

CDR3 sequence (DNA): TGCAGCGTGACACAATCCTACGAGCAGTACTTC. Its protein product is CSVTQSYEQYF. The rearrangement joins TRBV29-1 to TRBJ2-7; no reliable D call. The germline V and J ends were trimmed by 6 bases and 1 base, with 7 bases remaining between them. The germline V gene has CDR1 SQVTM and CDR2 ANQGSEA. CDR3 length: 11 residues.

V usage is TRBV7-3 and J usage is TRBJ2-3, with D tentatively TRBD1 (5 bases). Germline lookup yields CDR1 SGHTA and CDR2 FQGTGA. Deletions cut 5 bases from V and 0 bases from J, with 9 bases between. The CDR3 has 14 amino acids. Written as DNA, the CDR3 is TGTGCCAGCAGCCTGACAGCTAGCACAGATACGCAGTATTTT. Amino acids: CASSLTASTDTQYF.

The chain links TRBV23-1 to TRBJ2-3; tentative D call: TRBD2 (6 bases). TRBV23-1 is assigned to the ORF class and has an uncertain function. The CDR3 contains 16 residues. The ends were cut back, 0 bases at V and 3 bases at J, with 13 bases in the middle. CDR3 loop: CASSQSGFGGTDTQYF. The CDR3 nucleotides are TGCGCCAGCAGTCAATCTGGATTCGGAGGGACAGATACGCAGTATTTT.

The chain recombines TRBV28 with TRBJ1-2; the match to TRBD1 covers 9 bases. Germline loops: CDR1 MDHEN, CDR2 SYDVKM. The CDR3 consists of 15 residues. V lost 10 bases to trimming and J lost 4 bases; unmatched junction nucleotides: 13. The CDR3 DNA sequence: TGTGCCACGCTATCCGGGACAGGGAGGGCCTATGGCTACACCTTC. It yields the protein CATLSGTGRAYGYTF.

This clone showed up just a few times. This chain links TRBV9 with TRBJ2-7, with TRBD2 matching over 11 bases. V gave up 4 bases and J gave up 3 bases; unmatched junction bases: 6. CDR1 and CDR2 (germline): SGDLS, YYNGEE. CDR3 length equals 15 residues. The CDR3: CASSPASGGFYEQYF. In nucleotides, the CDR3 is TGTGCCAGCAGCCCCGCTAGCGGGGGGTTCTACGAGCAGTACTTC.

The V gene is TRBV9, the J gene TRBJ2-7; 13 bases match TRBD2. CDR3 length: 17 amino acids. Germline assignment: CDR1 SGDLS and CDR2 YYNGEE. The trim removed 3 bases at V and 5 bases at J, leaving 11 bases unmatched. The CDR3 DNA follows: TGTGCCAGCAGCGACAAACCGGGACTAGCGGGGCTCGACGAGCAGTACTTC. Translation: CASSDKPGLAGLDEQYF.

This clone turned up a few times. This chain connects TRBV28 to TRBJ2-7; D perhaps matches TRBD2 (6 bases). The V end lost 6 bases, the J end lost 2 bases, and 11 bases lay between the germline ends. The CDR3 totals 13 residues. The germline V gene has CDR1 MDHEN and CDR2 SYDVKM. CDR3 region: CASRRLETYEQYF. CDR3 sequence (DNA): TGTGCCAGCAGAAGACTAGAGACCTACGAGCAGTACTTC.

This chain uses TRBV6-5 with TRBJ2-1, with D perhaps matching TRBD1 (6 bases). The V gene lost 2 bases and the J gene lost 12 bases, with 11 bases spanning the gap. Germline-derived CDR1 and CDR2 are MNHEY and SVGAGI. This CDR3 has 12 amino acids. CDR3 in amino acids: CASSYTGLGQFF. The CDR3 nucleotides read TGTGCCAGCAGTTACACAGGGTTGGGGCAGTTCTTC.

Here the CDR3 DNA reads TGTGCCAGCAGCCCCCGGACAGGGGAAGAGCAGTACTTC. It encodes CASSPRTGEEQYF. The rearrangement uses TRBV7-9 and TRBJ2-7; 9 bases map to TRBD1. Germline trimming cut 5 bases from V and 7 bases from J; bases unmatched to any gene: 6. CDR1 and CDR2 (germline): SEHNR, FQNEAQ (reference sequence). The CDR3 length is 13 residues.

V gene TRBV30 combines with J gene TRBJ1-5, with 12 positions matching TRBD1. The CDR3 is 14 amino acids. V was pared by 3 bases and J by 8 bases, with 5 bases of the junction left unmatched. Germline CDR1 and CDR2: GTSNPN and SVGIG (reference sequence). In DNA, the CDR3 is TGTGCCTGGAGCGCGGGGACAGGGGGCAAGCCCCAGCATTTT. It is translated as CAWSAGTGGKPQHF.

V is TRBV2 and J is TRBJ2-7; TRBD2 matches at 9 bases. Germline V gene lookup returns CDR1 SNHLY and CDR2 FYNNEI. The ends lost 4 bases at V and 3 bases at J; junction bases unmatched: 10. This CDR3 has 16 residues. The CDR3 bases are TGTGCCAGCAGTGGGACCCTAGCGGGGACGCACTACGAGCAGTACTTC. It specifies CASSGTLAGTHYEQYF.

The V call is TRBV28, the J call TRBJ2-6; 8 bases align to TRBD2. The CDR3 has 16 amino acids. Germline CDR1 and CDR2: MDHEN and SYDVKM. Trimming cost V 4 bases and J 4 bases; bases outside gene matches: 6. CDR3 loop: CASSWVSGIGANVLTF. The CDR3 bases are TGTGCCAGCAGTTGGGTTAGCGGGATCGGGGCCAACGTCCTGACTTTC.

J is TRBJ1-2 and V is TRBV29-1; 9 bases match TRBD1. The CDR3 totals 14 residues. Germline CDR1 and CDR2: SQVTM and ANQGSEA. Trimming cost V 7 bases and J 6 bases; bases outside gene matches: 12. The DNA for the CDR3 is TGCAGCGCATATGGTGACAGGGGGTACGATGGCTACACCTTC. Translated, it gives CSAYGDRGYDGYTF.

The CDR3 sequence: CASGLNLVPGTGGYEQYF. The CDR3 region has the DNA TGTGCTAGTGGTTTAAACCTCGTCCCCGGGACAGGGGGTTACGAGCAGTACTTC. The chain uses TRBV12-5 and TRBJ2-7; TRBD1 matches at 11 bases. Losses at the gene ends were 3 bases for V and 4 bases for J; bases not matched to a gene: 14. Germline assignment: CDR1 LGHNT and CDR2 FRNRAP. The CDR3 consists of 18 residues.

This clone was detected a few times. The gene calls are TRBV4-1 and TRBJ2-7; D is possibly TRBD1 (6 bases). V lost 3 bases and J 5 bases, leaving 20 bases between the germline ends. This CDR3 contains 16 residues. In germline, CDR1 is MGHRA, CDR2 YSYEKL. The CDR3 loop reads CASSQIWGTQPNEQYF. The CDR3 DNA sequence: TGCGCCAGCAGCCAGATATGGGGGACACAGCCTAACGAGCAGTACTTC.

V is TRBV7-3 and J is TRBJ1-2; the match to TRBD1 covers 10 bases. Trimming at V came to 3 bases and at J to 6 bases, leaving 1 base not matched to a gene. The germline CDR1 and CDR2 sequences are SGHTA and FQGTGA. The CDR3 extends over 13 amino acids. The CDR3 reads CASSFGTGDGYTF. CDR3 DNA sequence: TGTGCCAGCAGCTTCGGGACAGGGGATGGCTACACCTTC. The variable domain in full, completed from reference TRBV7-3 and TRBJ1-2, reads GAGVSQTPSNKVTEKGKYVELRCDPISGHTALYWYRQSLGQGPEFLIYFQGTGAADDSGLPNDRFFAVRPEGSVSTLKIQRTERGDSAVYLCASSFGTGDGYTFGSGTRLTVV.

This chain joins TRBV27 and TRBJ1-1, with TRBD1 matching 7 bases. With V trimmed by 7 bases and J by 0 bases, 8 bases remained unmatched. CDR3 length: 15 amino acids. Germline CDR1 MNHEY, CDR2 SMNVEV (reference sequence). This CDR3 reads CASNYLRGLNTEAFF. For the CDR3, the DNA is TGTGCCAGCAACTACTTAAGGGGGCTGAACACTGAAGCTTTCTTT.

This clone appeared a few times. This chain connects TRBV27 to TRBJ2-7; D gene ambiguous. The germline V gene encodes CDR1 MNHEY and CDR2 SMNVEV (reference sequence). Trimming pared 4 bases from V and 1 base from J, leaving 5 bases between. The CDR3 covers 12 residues. CDR3 nucleotide sequence: TGTGCCAGCAGTTCTTTGTCCTACGAGCAGTACTTC. Translating it yields CASSSLSYEQYF.

V usage is TRBV29-1 and J usage is TRBJ2-5; the match to TRBD2 covers 9 bases. The germline V gene encodes CDR1 SQVTM and CDR2 ANQGSEA. The CDR3 totals 15 residues. The ends lost 8 bases at V and 4 bases at J; junction bases unmatched: 14. In DNA, the CDR3 is TGCAGCAGAGGCGGGAGGGATTCGGGGGGAGAGACCCAGTACTTC. It encodes CSRGGRDSGGETQYF. The full variable domain, its missing parts supplied by reference TRBV29-1 and TRBJ2-5, is SAVISQKPSRDICQRGTSLTIQCQVDSQVTMMFWYRQQPGQSLTLIATANQGSEATYESGFVIDKFPISRPNLTFSTLTVSNMSPEDSSIYLCSRGGRDSGGETQYFGPGTRLLVL.

The genes are TRBV7-9 and TRBJ2-5; TRBD1 matches 9 bases. Germline CDR1 is SEHNR and CDR2 is FQNEAQ (reference sequence). This CDR3 contains 15 residues. V dropped 3 bases and J dropped 0; count of bases not matched to a gene: 2. The CDR3 nucleotides are TGTGCCAGCAGCTTCCGGGACAGGGACCAAGAGACCCAGTACTTC. Protein product: CASSFRDRDQETQYF.

The gene calls are TRBV4-3 and TRBJ2-1; D is undetermined. The V and J ends lost 0 bases and 3 bases respectively, with 6 bases between them. The CDR3 contains 14 residues. The germline gives CDR1 LGHNA, CDR2 YSLEER. CDR3 sequence reads: CASSQDTVYNEQFF. The CDR3, as DNA: TGCGCCAGCAGCCAAGATACAGTCTACAATGAGCAGTTCTTC.

The sample holds one count of this clone. This sequence joins TRBV7-9 and TRBJ1-2; 7 bases are a match to TRBD1. The V and J ends lost 0 bases and 1 base, in that order; junction bases with no gene match: 5. The V gene's germline CDR1 is SEHNR and CDR2 FQNEAQ (reference sequence). CDR3 length equals 16 residues. CDR3 bases: TGTGCCAGCAGCTTAGCCGGGACAGAAATTAACTATGGCTACACCTTC. Amino acids: CASSLAGTEINYGYTF.